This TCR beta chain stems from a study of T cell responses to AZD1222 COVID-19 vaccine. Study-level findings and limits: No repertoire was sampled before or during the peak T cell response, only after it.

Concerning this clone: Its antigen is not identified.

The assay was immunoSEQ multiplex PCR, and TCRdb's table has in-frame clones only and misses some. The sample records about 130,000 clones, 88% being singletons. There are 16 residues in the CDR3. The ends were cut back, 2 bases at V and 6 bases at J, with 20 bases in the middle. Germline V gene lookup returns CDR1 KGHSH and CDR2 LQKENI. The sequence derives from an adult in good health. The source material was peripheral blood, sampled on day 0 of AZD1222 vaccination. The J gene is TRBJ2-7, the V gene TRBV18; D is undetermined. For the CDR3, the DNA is TGTGCCAGCTCACCAACGTCTGCCAGCCTTTTCTTCGAGCAGTACTTC. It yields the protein CASSPTSASLFFEQYF.